This passage covers 25 T cell receptor beta chains from one sample sequenced in a study of T cells in Graves' hyperthyroidism and ophthalmopathy. It was RNA transcripts that yielded the amplified TCR beta CDR3 regions. The HTBI set primed first-round TCR CDR3 RT-PCR. MiXCR, applied by TCRdb to the multiplex PCR reads, yields one record per CDR3 protein. Among about 740,000 distinct CDR3 sequences listed, less than 15% were seen once. The sample taken for sequencing was blood. The receptors shown here come from a woman aged 18-29 years with Graves' hyperthyroidism.

As to this clonotype: One end of the junction is discordant with germline, which a read error may explain. This chain uses TRBV7-7 with TRBJ2-5, with a weak D call TRBD2 (5 bases). The length of the CDR3 is 15 residues. Germline CDR1 reads SSHAT; CDR2 reads FNYEAQ (reference sequence). The CDR3 here is CASSLSWASLETQYF. In DNA, the CDR3 is TGTGCTAGCAGCTTAAGTTGGGCTAGCTTGGAGACCCAGTACTTC.

This clonotype was counted only a few times. At one boundary the junction diverges from the germline segment, which might be a read error. The J gene is TRBJ1-2, the V gene TRBV18; 8 positions match TRBD1. The CDR3 contains 14 residues. Germline V gives CDR1 KGHSH, CDR2 LQKENI. The CDR3 region is CTSSPGQGSYGYTF. In nucleotides, the CDR3 is TGTACCAGCTCCCCCGGACAGGGAAGCTATGGCTACACCTTC.

The rearrangement joins TRBV15 to TRBJ2-3; TRBD1 might be the D (5 bases). Trimming cost V 5 bases and J 1 base, with 13 bases left between them. The CDR3 is 15 amino acids. CDR1 is LNHNV, CDR2 YYDKDF, per germline (reference sequence). The CDR3 sequence is CATSPWQGGTDTQYF. The CDR3 DNA sequence: TGTGCCACCAGCCCCTGGCAGGGCGGCACAGATACGCAGTATTTT.

V usage is TRBV10-3 and J usage is TRBJ2-1; D is possibly TRBD2 (5 bases). The CDR3 contains 11 residues. With 4 bases removed from V and 9 bases from J, the gap between germline ends came to 7 bases. The V gene's germline CDR1 is ENHRY and CDR2 SYGVKD. The CDR3 nucleotides read TGTGCCATCAGTGCCCGGGGTGAGCAGTTCTTC. Its translation is CAISARGEQFF.

This clonotype was detected a few times. At one boundary the junction diverges from the germline segment, which might be a read error. The chain links TRBV6-2 or TRBV6-3 to TRBJ2-5; D call uncertain. The CDR3 covers 14 residues. The V gene's germline CDR1 is MNHEY and CDR2 SVGEGT. The CDR3 region has the DNA TGTGCCAGCAGCTACTTTAACCCGGGAGAGACCCAGTACTTC. This encodes CASSYFNPGETQYF.

This clonotype was recorded many times. The gene calls are TRBV20-1 and TRBJ2-1; TRBD2 matches at 7 bases. The CDR3 loop spans 15 amino acids. Germline-derived CDR1 and CDR2 are DFQATT and SNEGSKA (reference sequence). Germline trimming cut 3 bases from V and 2 bases from J; bases unmatched to any gene: 7. CDR3 coding DNA: TGCAGTGCTAGCTTGGGGGGGACGGCCTACAATGAGCAGTTCTTC. It yields the protein CSASLGGTAYNEQFF.

This clonotype was observed many times. The J gene is TRBJ2-1, the V gene TRBV30, with TRBD1 as a possible D gene (6 bases). CDR1 GTSNPN and CDR2 SVGIG come from the germline V gene (reference sequence). Trimming cost V 4 bases and J 7 bases, with 14 bases left between them. CDR3 length: 13 residues. The CDR3 protein is CAWNRDRSNEQFF. The CDR3 DNA sequence: TGTGCCTGGAACCGAGACAGGTCAAATGAGCAGTTCTTC.

The CDR3 is CASSPLMTGQTNYGYTF. CDR3 DNA: TGTGCCAGCTCACCCTTAATGACGGGACAGACTAACTATGGCTACACCTTC. The chain carries TRBV18 and TRBJ1-2; 7 nucleotides line up with TRBD1. This CDR3 is built from 17 residues. CDR1 is KGHSH and CDR2 is LQKENI in the germline V gene. The V segment lost 3 bases and the J segment 0 bases; nucleotides outside the gene matches: 10.

At least ten counts were recorded for this clonotype. The chain has TRBV20-1 and TRBJ2-1; maybe TRBD2 (6 bases). Per germline, CDR1 DFQATT and CDR2 SNEGSKA (reference sequence). V was cut by 0 bases and J by 2 bases, with 11 bases left in between. This CDR3 region has 15 residues. Here the CDR3 DNA reads TGCAGTGCTAGAGATCACGGCGGGACCTACAATGAGCAGTTCTTC. Protein: CSARDHGGTYNEQFF.

This clonotype is a singleton in its sample. A much more abundant neighbour one base away suggests this may be a read error. It is likely a read error, because the conserved phenylalanine at the end of the CDR3 is missing. V is TRBV30 and J is TRBJ1-4, with D perhaps TRBD1 (6 bases). Per the germline V gene, CDR1 is GTSNPN and CDR2 is SVGIG (reference sequence). The CDR3 is 13 amino acids. The V end lost 4 bases, the J end lost 4 bases, and 10 bases lay between the germline ends. CDR3 DNA: TGTGCCTGGACCCGGGGGCTTAATGAAAAACTGTTTCTT. Amino acids: CAWTRGLNEKLFL.

This clonotype was detected only a few times. The V call is TRBV3-1, the J call TRBJ2-1; D is perhaps TRBD1 (5 bases). The CDR3 is 16 residues long. Germline V CDR1 and CDR2: LGHDT, YNNKEL (reference sequence). The V gene lost 0 bases and the J gene lost 1 base, with 10 bases spanning the gap. CDR3 protein: CASSQDSGRSYNEQFF. The DNA for the CDR3 is TGTGCCAGCAGCCAAGATTCAGGGCGATCCTACAATGAGCAGTTCTTC.

The chain combines TRBV14 with TRBJ2-5; TRBD1 aligns across 11 bases. Germline CDR1 and CDR2: SGHDN and FVKESK. This CDR3 is 16 amino acids long. V lost 5 bases to trimming and J lost 4 bases; unmatched junction nucleotides: 9. CDR3 amino acids: CASSYWTGGAGETQYF. CDR3 coding DNA: TGTGCCAGCAGCTACTGGACAGGGGGCGCGGGAGAGACCCAGTACTTC. Combining the CDR3 with reference TRBV14 and TRBJ2-5 gives the whole variable domain EAGVTQFPSHSVIEKGQTVTLRCDPISGHDNLYWYRRVMGKEIKFLLHFVKESKQDESGMPNNRFLAERTGGTYSTLKVQPAELEDSGVYFCASSYWTGGAGETQYFGPGTRLLVL.

This chain joins TRBV7-8 and TRBJ1-5, with D tentatively TRBD1 (5 bases). Germline V gene data show CDR1 as SGHVS and CDR2 as FQNEAQ. The CDR3 is 14 residues long. V lost 3 bases and J 3 bases, leaving 9 bases between the germline ends. CDR3 in amino acids: CASSFDRPNQPQHF. The CDR3, as DNA: TGTGCCAGCAGCTTTGACAGACCCAATCAGCCCCAGCATTTT.

The V gene is TRBV4-1, the J gene TRBJ2-1; 9 nucleotides line up with TRBD1. The closer fit of TRBJ2-7 to the DNA end suggests the J call may be wrong. The CDR3 spans 17 residues. CDR1 and CDR2 from the germline V gene are MGHRA and YSYEKL. CDR3 in DNA: TGCGCCAGCAGCCAACCTGGACAGGGGAGCTCCTACAATGAGCAGTACTTC. Translating gives CASSQPGQGSSYNEQYF.

Ten or more counts support this clonotype. The rearrangement links TRBV7-9 to TRBJ2-5; TRBD1 aligns across 8 bases. There are 16 residues in the CDR3. The germline V gene encodes CDR1 SEHNR and CDR2 FQNEAQ (reference sequence). Losses at the gene ends were 5 bases for V and 2 bases for J; bases not matched to a gene: 10. The CDR3 protein is CASSVLRDRYQETQYF. CDR3 DNA: TGTGCCAGCAGCGTCCTCCGGGACAGGTATCAAGAGACCCAGTACTTC.

This rearrangement joins TRBV10-1 to TRBJ2-2, with TRBD2 as a possible D gene (5 bases). This CDR3 is 14 amino acids long. Germline CDR1 is WNHNN and CDR2 is SYGVQD (reference sequence). Between the trimmed V and J ends, which lost 6 bases and 0 bases, there was a span of 8 bases. The CDR3 here is CASRRVPNTGELFF. The CDR3 bases are TGCGCCAGCAGGCGGGTTCCGAACACCGGGGAGCTGTTTTTT.

This clonotype was detected a few times. The chain is built from TRBV15 and TRBJ2-7; D gene ambiguous. Germline CDR1 reads LNHNV; CDR2 reads YYDKDF (reference sequence). The CDR3 covers 16 residues. V was trimmed by 0 bases and J by 4 bases, leaving 16 bases between them. CDR3 DNA: TGTGCCACCAGCAGAGATCGAGTGGGGTCGGGTTACGAGCAGTACTTC. Residues: CATSRDRVGSGYEQYF.

This clonotype was observed many times. The rearrangement uses TRBV7-9 and TRBJ1-2, with D hard to call. CDR1 and CDR2 (germline): SEHNR, FQNEAQ (reference sequence). Trimming left V 5 bases short and J 2 bases short, with 12 bases between. The CDR3 consists of 14 residues. CDR3: CASSRRQLNYGYTF. CDR3 DNA sequence: TGTGCCAGCAGCAGAAGGCAGCTAAACTATGGCTACACCTTC.

This clonotype turned up a few times. V and J are TRBV5-1 and TRBJ2-1, with D possibly matching TRBD2 (6 bases). CDR1 SGHRS and CDR2 YFSETQ come from the germline V gene. Trimming removed 5 bases at V and 8 bases at J, with 29 bases between. The CDR3 covers 18 residues. The CDR3 here is CASSLGQFGTRPADEQFF. Here the CDR3 DNA reads TGCGCCAGCAGTCTGGGGCAATTTGGGACTCGCCCTGCGGATGAGCAGTTCTTC. Supplemented by reference TRBV5-1 and TRBJ2-1, the full variable domain reads KAGVTQTPRYLIKTRGQQVTLSCSPISGHRSVSWYQQTPGQGLQFLFEYFSETQRNKGNFPGRFSGRQFSNSRSEMNVSTLELGDSALYLCASSLGQFGTRPADEQFFGPGTRLTVL.

This clonotype appeared a few times. The CDR3 sequence: CASSDKRGGVEQFF. CDR3 sequence (DNA): TGTGCCAGCAGCGATAAAAGGGGAGGGGTTGAGCAGTTCTTC. The chain uses TRBV7-9 and TRBJ2-1, with TRBD2 matching 7 bases. Trimming at V came to 5 bases and at J to 9 bases, leaving 10 bases not matched to a gene. This CDR3 spans 14 amino acids. Germline values: CDR1 SEHNR, CDR2 FQNEAQ (reference sequence).

This clonotype was detected ten times or more. The rearrangement joins TRBV3-1 to TRBJ1-1, with D unresolved. V was clipped by 0 bases and J by 4 bases, with 21 bases between them. Germline V gives CDR1 LGHDT, CDR2 YNNKEL (reference sequence). CDR3 size: 18 residues. CDR3 bases: TGTGCCAGCAGCCAAGATCGTCGAGGGCGGGATGTGGCCACTGAAGCTTTCTTT. Residues: CASSQDRRGRDVATEAFF.

This clonotype was found many times. The V gene is TRBV27, the J gene TRBJ1-2; tentatively, D is TRBD1 (5 bases). Trimming cost V 3 bases and J 4 bases, with 9 bases left between them. The CDR3 totals 13 residues. The germline CDR1 and CDR2 sequences are MNHEY and SMNVEV (reference sequence). The CDR3 DNA is TGTGCCAGCAGTTTTACCGGGGGCTATGGCTACACCTTC. This translates into CASSFTGGYGYTF.

This clonotype came up a few times. This sequence joins TRBV30 and TRBJ2-1, with D possibly being TRBD1 or TRBD2 (5 bases each). V lost 2 bases, J lost 7 bases, and 15 bases lay in between. The germline V gene has CDR1 GTSNPN and CDR2 SVGIG (reference sequence). The CDR3 consists of 14 residues. The CDR3 loop reads CAWSLGAPQNEQFF. The CDR3 DNA reads TGTGCCTGGAGTCTCGGGGCCCCCCAGAATGAGCAGTTCTTC.

This clonotype was picked up a small number of times. The chain combines TRBV19 with TRBJ1-5; possibly TRBD1 for D (6 bases). The CDR3 has 16 amino acids. The V and J ends lost 5 bases and 7 bases respectively, with 21 bases between them. CDR1 is LNHDA and CDR2 is SQIVND in the germline V gene (reference sequence). CDR3 sequence: CASSAPPQGTRQPQHF. In nucleotides, the CDR3 is TGTGCCAGTAGTGCCCCCCCACAGGGTACGAGACAGCCCCAGCATTTT.

This clonotype was observed at least ten times. The rearrangement uses TRBV7-9 and TRBJ2-3, with 7 bases identical to TRBD2. The germline V gene has CDR1 SEHNR and CDR2 FQNEAQ (reference sequence). The CDR3 is 15 residues long. The ends lost 5 bases at V and 2 bases at J; junction bases unmatched: 7. As DNA, the CDR3 is TGTGCCAGCAGCAATAGACTAGCAACCACAGATACGCAGTATTTT. This sequence encodes CASSNRLATTDTQYF.